This record concerns one T cell receptor (beta chain) sequence. What it recognizes is unknown. Germline is not matched at one junction end, which may reflect a read error. During its preparation, the TCRbeta library received unique molecular identifiers. TCRdb independently ran MiXCR on the PCR reads; one entry per CDR3 protein. The table lists 45,000 to 60,000 distinct CDR3 sequences, roughly 52% of them singletons. The data were taken from a study of T-cell reconstitution after alpha-beta-depleted transplantation in children. General study findings and limits: After transplant, at about two months, alpha-beta T cells were reportedly derived from several hundred expanded graft clones. In some patients, recipient T cells and intrathymic progenitors surviving conditioning explained high day-60 diversity.

Per the germline V gene, CDR1 is SSHAT and CDR2 is FNYEAQ (reference sequence). The CDR3 extends over 15 amino acids. The chain carries TRBV7-7 and TRBJ2-5; the match to TRBD2 covers 7 bases. The sequencing here drew on peripheral blood, taken before TCRalphabeta/CD19-depleted stem cell transplant. The sequence was collected from a boy under two years old with SCID, due to receive a stem cell transplant. The CDR3 DNA reads as TGTGCTAGCAGCTCAGGTCGAGCGGGGAAAGAGACCCAGTACTTC. This encodes CASSSGRAGKETQYF. The full variable domain, completed using reference TRBV7-7 and TRBJ2-5, is GAGVSQSPRYKVTKRGQDVTLRCDPISSHATLYWYQQALGQGPEFLTYFNYEAQPDKSGLPSDRFSAERPEGSISTLTIQRTEQRDSAMYRCASSSGRAGKETQYFGPGTRLLVL.